The next 2 T cell receptor beta chains were all read from a single sample in a study of blood T cell repertoires in COVID-19. Measured with immunoSEQ multiplex PCR; TCRdb has only the in-frame clones, and not every one. Among 200,000 to 250,000 clones listed, around 85% were seen once. The sample taken for sequencing was peripheral blood. These receptors came from a human donor in a cohort sampled during active COVID-19.

The chain has TRBV29-1 and TRBJ2-7; 10 bases line up with TRBD1. After removal of 6 bases from V and 2 bases from J, the junction contained 4 bases not matched to a gene. The CDR3 runs to 13 residues. The germline gives CDR1 SQVTM, CDR2 ANQGSEA. The CDR3: CSVVGTGAYEQYF. CDR3 sequence (DNA): TGCAGCGTCGTGGGGACAGGGGCCTACGAGCAGTACTTC.

This clone was observed a single time. The chain is built from TRBV27 and TRBJ2-1, with D possibly matching TRBD2 (5 bases). CDR1 MNHEY and CDR2 SMNVEV come from the germline V gene (reference sequence). The CDR3 runs to 15 residues. V lost 6 bases and J 1 base, leaving 13 bases between the germline ends. Here the CDR3 DNA reads TGTGCCAGCAGGCGGAGGACGGGGTCCTACAATGAGCAGTTCTTC. Residues: CASRRRTGSYNEQFF.